One sample yielded the 18 T cell receptor beta chains listed below, sequenced in a study of OX40 agonist ivuxolimab in advanced cancers. Assay: immunoSEQ multiplex PCR; the TCRdb copy retains only in-frame clones and omits some. The sample holds 15,000 or so clones, 65% to 90% seen once. Material: CD4+ or CD8+ T cells sorted from blood, obtained in a trial of the OX40 agonist ivuxolimab. These receptors were collected from an adult with an advanced solid tumor such as melanoma, head and neck, liver or kidney cancer.

This chain uses TRBV5-1 with TRBJ1-1; D might be TRBD1 (6 bases). CDR3 length: 17 amino acids. Germline lookup yields CDR1 SGHRS and CDR2 YFSETQ. Trimming removed 0 bases at V and 0 bases at J, with 15 bases between. CDR3 DNA: TGCGCCAGCAGCTTGGATCCGGTAGGGGACATGAACACTGAAGCTTTCTTT. It encodes CASSLDPVGDMNTEAFF.

This clone is a singleton in its sample. The CDR3 DNA follows: TGTGCCAGCAGCTTAAGCGGAGTAGACGATGAGCAGTTCTTC. Translated, it gives CASSLSGVDDEQFF. The chain has TRBV7-3 and TRBJ2-1, with no clear D. The germline CDR1 and CDR2 sequences are SGHTA and FQGTGA. V lost 1 base and J 8 bases, leaving 12 bases between the germline ends. CDR3 size: 14 residues.

The rearrangement links TRBV2 to TRBJ2-3; TRBD2 aligns across 9 bases. This CDR3 region has 15 residues. Germline V gene lookup returns CDR1 SNHLY and CDR2 FYNNEI. V shed 8 bases, J shed 1 base, and the junction held 7 bases outside the gene matches. The CDR3 DNA is TGTGCCAGCTTCCTAGCGGGATCGGGCACAGATACGCAGTATTTT. This codes for CASFLAGSGTDTQYF.

The gene calls are TRBV10-1 and TRBJ2-7, with 7 bases that match TRBD1. Germline trimming cut 6 bases from V and 2 bases from J; bases unmatched to any gene: 4. The length of the CDR3 is 13 residues. Germline loops: CDR1 WNHNN, CDR2 SYGVQD (reference sequence). In nucleotides, the CDR3 is TGCGCCAGCAGCCCCGGACAGGCCTACGAGCAGTACTTC. Translated: CASSPGQAYEQYF.

This chain joins TRBV5-6 and TRBJ1-4; no definite D call. CDR1 and CDR2 from the germline V gene are SGHDT and YYEEEE. Trimming took off 2 bases at V and 6 bases at J, with 8 bases between the two ends. The CDR3 consists of 13 residues. CDR3 bases: TGTGCCAGCAGCTTTAGCTCGCATGAAAAACTGTTTTTT. It encodes CASSFSSHEKLFF.

The chain couples TRBV7-9 to TRBJ2-1; D may be TRBD1 or TRBD2 (6 bases each). Trimming removed 5 bases from V and 10 bases from J, with 15 bases in between. Germline CDR1 SEHNR, CDR2 FQNEAQ (reference sequence). CDR3 length equals 13 residues. The CDR3 is CASSTQRGEEQFF. As DNA, the CDR3 is TGTGCCAGCAGCACCCAAAGGGGGGAAGAGCAGTTCTTC.

Here the CDR3 DNA reads TGTGCCAGCAGCTTAACCGCACAGGGCTTGGATGGCTACACCTTC. Amino acids: CASSLTAQGLDGYTF. The chain has TRBV13 and TRBJ1-2; D is perhaps TRBD1 (6 bases). CDR1 is PRHDT and CDR2 is FYEKMQ in the germline V gene (reference sequence). Trimming shortened V by 2 bases and J by 6 bases, and 16 bases separated the two germline ends. The CDR3 is made up of 15 amino acids. The whole variable domain, remainder taken from reference TRBV13 and TRBJ1-2, is AAGVIQSPRHLIKEKRETATLKCYPIPRHDTVYWYQQGPGQDPQFLISFYEKMQSDKGSIPDRFSAQQFSDYHSELNMSSLELGDSALYFCASSLTAQGLDGYTFGSGTRLTVV.

The V call is TRBV28, the J call TRBJ2-5, with 14 bases fitting TRBD2. Germline-derived CDR1 and CDR2 are MDHEN and SYDVKM. This CDR3 is 15 amino acids long. V lost 10 bases to trimming and J lost 5 bases; unmatched junction nucleotides: 9. The CDR3 region is CATKGLAGEGETQYF. The CDR3 region has the DNA TGTGCCACAAAGGGACTAGCGGGAGAGGGCGAGACCCAGTACTTC.

The V call is TRBV19, the J call TRBJ2-7; 8 positions match TRBD1. The CDR3 loop spans 15 amino acids. The junction had 7 bases not matched to a gene; V was cut back by 4 bases and J by 2 bases. Germline V gene data show CDR1 as LNHDA and CDR2 as SQIVND (reference sequence). The CDR3 DNA reads TGTGCCAGTAGTAATCTCCGGACAGGGACCTACGAGCAGTACTTC. It is translated as CASSNLRTGTYEQYF.

The chain uses TRBV27 and TRBJ2-1; 9 nucleotides line up with TRBD2. The CDR3 is 14 residues long. After removal of 4 bases from V and 7 bases from J, the junction contained 5 bases not matched to a gene. CDR1 MNHEY and CDR2 SMNVEV come from the germline V gene (reference sequence). The CDR3 sequence is CASSSLAGENEQFF. The CDR3 DNA follows: TGTGCCAGCAGTTCTTTAGCGGGAGAGAATGAGCAGTTCTTC.

V is TRBV19 and J is TRBJ1-2; 9 bases fit TRBD1. CDR1 and CDR2 (germline): LNHDA, SQIVND (reference sequence). The CDR3 sequence is 18 residues long. J gave up 4 bases and V 3 bases, and 15 bases lay outside the gene matches. CDR3: CASSMGQGISSSFYGYTF. The DNA for the CDR3 is TGTGCCAGTAGTATGGGACAGGGAATTTCATCAAGCTTCTATGGCTACACCTTC.

The V gene is TRBV10-3, the J gene TRBJ2-7; 9 positions agree with TRBD1. The germline V gene encodes CDR1 ENHRY and CDR2 SYGVKD. CDR3 length equals 14 residues. V shed 4 bases and J 5 bases; nucleotides not matched to a gene: 6. In nucleotides, the CDR3 is TGTGCCATCAGTGGCGGGACAGGGTTACACGAGCAGTACTTC. Protein: CAISGGTGLHEQYF.

This sequence joins TRBV9 and TRBJ2-5; possibly TRBD1 or TRBD2 for D (6 bases each). Germline CDR1 reads SGDLS; CDR2 reads YYNGEE. The CDR3 covers 16 residues. V lost 3 bases, J lost 1 base, and 16 bases lay in between. CDR3 sequence reads: CASSAGLGGTQETQYF. CDR3 coding DNA: TGTGCCAGCAGCGCGGGGCTGGGGGGCACCCAAGAGACCCAGTACTTC.

The rearrangement links TRBV4-1 to TRBJ2-7; 7 positions agree with TRBD1. CDR3 size: 14 residues. Germline CDR1 and CDR2: MGHRA and YSYEKL. The trim removed 3 bases at V and 3 bases at J, leaving 5 bases unmatched. CDR3 nucleotide sequence: TGCGCCAGCAGCCACTTTGACAGGGTCTACGAGCAGTACTTC. Translation: CASSHFDRVYEQYF.

The CDR3 sequence: CASRLTGVGSYEQYF. CDR3 DNA: TGCGCCAGCAGACTAACAGGGGTAGGGTCCTACGAGCAGTACTTC. The V call is TRBV4-1, the J call TRBJ2-7; 7 nucleotides agree with TRBD1. The CDR3 length is 15 residues. Germline V gene data show CDR1 as MGHRA and CDR2 as YSYEKL. V lost 6 bases, J lost 1 base, and 9 bases stayed unmatched.

The gene calls are TRBV11-2 and TRBJ1-1; D is uncertain. Germline values: CDR1 SGHAT, CDR2 FQNNGV. The CDR3 runs to 13 residues. V was clipped by 6 bases and J by 1 base, with 9 bases between them. In nucleotides, the CDR3 is TGTGCCAGCAGGAGAGTCGGGAACACTGAAGCTTTCTTT. This gives the protein CASRRVGNTEAFF. Drawing the rest from reference TRBV11-2 and TRBJ1-1, the complete variable domain is EAGVAQSPRYKIIEKRQSVAFWCNPISGHATLYWYQQILGQGPKLLIQFQNNGVVDDSQLPKDRFSAERLKGVDSTLKIQPAKLEDSAVYLCASRRVGNTEAFFGQGTRLTVV.

The rearrangement links TRBV7-9 to TRBJ2-1; 9 nucleotides line up with TRBD1. Germline CDR1 SEHNR, CDR2 FQNEAQ (reference sequence). J lost 4 bases, V lost 5 bases, and 6 bases had no gene match. CDR3 length equals 15 residues. The CDR3 DNA is TGTGCCAGCAGCCACCGGGACAGGGAGTACAATGAGCAGTTCTTC. The encoded protein is CASSHRDREYNEQFF. Full variable domain (rest looked up from reference TRBV7-9 and TRBJ2-1): DTGVSQNPRHKITKRGQNVTFRCDPISEHNRLYWYRQTLGQGPEFLTYFQNEAQLEKSRLLSDRFSAERPKGSFSTLEIQRTEQGDSAMYLCASSHRDREYNEQFFGPGTRLTVL.

This clone was detected only once. The V call is TRBV15, the J call TRBJ1-5; 9 nucleotides line up with TRBD1. The CDR3 has 17 amino acids. Germline V gene sequence: CDR1 LNHNV, CDR2 YYDKDF (reference sequence). The J segment lost 7 bases and the V segment lost 3 bases, leaving 13 bases of the junction unmatched. This CDR3 reads CATSSDIPGQGIQPQHF. DNA of the CDR3: TGTGCCACCAGCAGCGATATACCGGGACAGGGAATCCAGCCCCAGCATTTT.